Below are 27 T cell receptor beta chains sequenced from a single sample in a study of identical twins. TCRdb re-called the 5' RACE reads with MiXCR, one entry per CDR3 protein. The sample holds 400,000 to 550,000 distinct CDR3 sequences, around an eighth seen once. These same data were also listed under a study on yellow fever vaccine responses in identical twins.

Sequences were obtained from CD4+ T cells sorted from blood. Every receptor here comes from a woman under 30 in good health.

The chain carries TRBV7-9 and TRBJ2-7, with 10 bases fitting TRBD2. The germline V gene has CDR1 SEHNR and CDR2 FQNEAQ (reference sequence). The CDR3 is made up of 16 amino acids. The V and J ends lost 4 bases and 3 bases, in that order; junction bases with no gene match: 9. The CDR3 DNA follows: TGTGCCAGCAGCTCCGCCCTCGGGACTAGCGTCTACGAGCAGTACTTC. It translates to CASSSALGTSVYEQYF.

The V gene is TRBV5-1, the J gene TRBJ2-5, with 7 nucleotides matching TRBD1. Per germline, CDR1 SGHRS and CDR2 YFSETQ. The CDR3 runs 14 residues. The V and J ends lost 2 bases and 3 bases, in that order; junction bases with no gene match: 4. CDR3 coding DNA: TGCGCCAGCAGCTTCGGGGACAGAGAAGAGACCCAGTACTTC. This encodes CASSFGDREETQYF. Using reference TRBV5-1 and TRBJ2-5 for the parts outside the CDR3, the full variable domain is KAGVTQTPRYLIKTRGQQVTLSCSPISGHRSVSWYQQTPGQGLQFLFEYFSETQRNKGNFPGRFSGRQFSNSRSEMNVSTLELGDSALYLCASSFGDREETQYFGPGTRLLVL.

This clonotype came up once. This CDR3 reads CASSLAGEPYNEQFF. DNA of the CDR3: TGTGCCAGCAGCTTAGCGGGGGAACCGTACAATGAGCAGTTCTTC. The rearrangement uses TRBV3-1 and TRBJ2-1; 9 bases match TRBD2. This CDR3 is 15 amino acids long. Germline loops: CDR1 LGHDT, CDR2 YNNKEL (reference sequence). J gave up 4 bases and V 5 bases, and 6 bases lay outside the gene matches.

In this sample, this clonotype turned up a few times. The V call is TRBV11-2, the J call TRBJ2-1; 13 bases agree with TRBD2. J gave up 5 bases and V 5 bases, and 15 bases lay outside the gene matches. The V gene's germline CDR1 is SGHAT and CDR2 FQNNGV. The CDR3 extends over 19 amino acids. The CDR3 here is CASSKTGTSGIVSNNEQFF. The CDR3 nucleotides read TGTGCCAGCAGCAAGACCGGGACTAGCGGGATCGTAAGCAACAATGAGCAGTTCTTC.

The chain is built from TRBV12-3 or TRBV12-4 and TRBJ2-1; 13 nucleotides line up with TRBD2. The CDR3 is 16 amino acids. The V and J ends lost 6 bases and 7 bases, in that order; junction bases with no gene match: 9. CDR3 sequence reads: CASSPLLAGGSNEQFF. The CDR3 DNA sequence: TGTGCCAGCAGCCCTTTACTAGCGGGGGGGTCTAATGAGCAGTTCTTC.

This clonotype was counted many times. The chain employs TRBV5-1 and TRBJ2-3, with 11 bases fitting TRBD1. The CDR3 has 15 residues. The ends lost 4 bases at V and 4 bases at J; junction bases unmatched: 5. The germline V gene has CDR1 SGHRS and CDR2 YFSETQ. The CDR3 spells CASSPWTGGADTQYF. In nucleotides, the CDR3 is TGCGCCAGCAGCCCCTGGACAGGGGGCGCAGATACGCAGTATTTT. Full variable domain (outside the CDR3, taken from reference TRBV5-1 and TRBJ2-3): KAGVTQTPRYLIKTRGQQVTLSCSPISGHRSVSWYQQTPGQGLQFLFEYFSETQRNKGNFPGRFSGRQFSNSRSEMNVSTLELGDSALYLCASSPWTGGADTQYFGPGTRLTVL.

This clonotype was picked up many times. This sequence joins TRBV3-1 and TRBJ1-2; D gene uncertain. Germline V CDR1 and CDR2: LGHDT, YNNKEL (reference sequence). This CDR3 is 15 amino acids long. V lost 1 base to trimming and J lost 5 bases, with 14 bases between them. The CDR3: CASSQGAALWYGYTF. CDR3 sequence (DNA): TGTGCCAGCAGCCAAGGGGCGGCCTTGTGGTATGGCTACACCTTC. Looking up the rest from reference TRBV3-1 and TRBJ1-2 gives the full variable domain: DTAVSQTPKYLVTQMGNDKSIKCEQNLGHDTMYWYKQDSKKFLKIMFSYNNKELIINETVPNRFSPKSPDKAHLNLHINSLELGDSAVYFCASSQGAALWYGYTFGSGTRLTVV.

J is TRBJ2-7 and V is TRBV7-9; D uncertain. Per the germline V gene, CDR1 is SEHNR and CDR2 is FQNEAQ (reference sequence). Trimming pared 5 bases from V and 3 bases from J, leaving 11 bases between. This CDR3 is 13 amino acids long. The CDR3 loop is CASSPSWDYEQYF. CDR3 nucleotide sequence: TGTGCCAGCAGCCCCAGTTGGGACTACGAGCAGTACTTC.

This clonotype was seen a handful of times. V and J are TRBV6-2 or TRBV6-3 and TRBJ2-2; 11 bases are shared with TRBD2. After removal of 2 bases from V and 5 bases from J, the junction contained 7 bases not matched to a gene. The CDR3 consists of 17 residues. CDR1 MNHEY and CDR2 SVGEGT come from the germline V gene. CDR3 DNA sequence: TGTGCCAGCAGTTACGGGACTAGCGGAATGCCGACCGGGGAGCTGTTTTTT. Translated, it gives CASSYGTSGMPTGELFF.

V is TRBV4-3 and J is TRBJ2-7, with TRBD1 as a possible D gene (6 bases). Germline CDR1 LGHNA, CDR2 YSLEER. Trimming removed 0 bases at V and 3 bases at J, with 9 bases between. The CDR3 sequence is 14 residues long. CDR3 nucleotide sequence: TGCGCCAGCAGCCAAGATGCCAGGGGCTACGAGCAGTACTTC. It encodes CASSQDARGYEQYF.

This chain uses TRBV20-1 with TRBJ2-3, with D tentatively TRBD2 (5 bases). The CDR3 is 13 residues long. Germline V gene lookup returns CDR1 DFQATT and CDR2 SNEGSKA (reference sequence). Trimming left V 3 bases short and J 0 bases short, with 7 bases between. CDR3 residues: CSASGESTDTQYF. CDR3 DNA: TGCAGTGCTAGCGGGGAGAGCACAGATACGCAGTATTTT.

The chain links TRBV5-1 to TRBJ2-2; D is tentatively TRBD1 or TRBD2 (5 bases each). The germline V gene encodes CDR1 SGHRS and CDR2 YFSETQ. Trimming took off 7 bases at V and 1 base at J, with 14 bases between the two ends. This CDR3 spans 15 amino acids. CDR3 nucleotide sequence: TGCGCCAGCCTCTGGGACCCTAGGAACACCGGGGAGCTGTTTTTT. Its protein product is CASLWDPRNTGELFF.

This clonotype was found many times. The rearrangement joins TRBV9 to TRBJ2-1; 8 positions match TRBD2. V trimming: 1 base; J trimming: 1 base; junction bases outside the gene matches: 1. Germline-derived CDR1 and CDR2 are SGDLS and YYNGEE. The CDR3 consists of 15 residues. The CDR3 bases are TGTGCCAGCAGCGTATTAGCGGGGTCCTACAATGAGCAGTTCTTC. Translating it yields CASSVLAGSYNEQFF.

This clonotype appeared a few times. CDR3 sequence reads: CASSQGIGTNQPQHF. The DNA for the CDR3 is TGTGCCAGCAGCCAAGGGATCGGGACCAATCAGCCCCAGCATTTT. The rearrangement links TRBV3-1 to TRBJ1-5; a weak D match, TRBD1 (5 bases). V was cut by 1 base and J by 3 bases, with 10 bases left in between. The CDR3 loop spans 15 amino acids. Per the germline V gene, CDR1 is LGHDT and CDR2 is YNNKEL (reference sequence).

The V gene is TRBV4-2, the J gene TRBJ2-5; 8 nucleotides align to TRBD1. The CDR3 covers 16 residues. Unmatched junction bases numbered 12, after V lost 4 bases and J lost 5 bases. Germline V gene sequence: CDR1 LGHNA, CDR2 YNFKEQ. DNA of the CDR3: TGTGCCAGCAGCCTCTTGGGACAGGCCCCTCGGGAGACCCAGTACTTC. It encodes CASSLLGQAPRETQYF.

The chain recombines TRBV6-4 with TRBJ2-1; D could derive from TRBD1 or TRBD2 (6 bases each). Trimming shortened V by 2 bases and J by 0 bases, and 8 bases separated the two germline ends. The V gene's germline CDR1 is MRHNA and CDR2 SNTAGT. The CDR3 spans 15 residues. The CDR3 DNA reads TGTGCCAGCAGTGACGGGGGGCTCTCCTACAATGAGCAGTTCTTC. Its translation is CASSDGGLSYNEQFF.

A few counts support this clonotype. This chain uses TRBV29-1 with TRBJ1-5; D not certain. This CDR3 has 12 amino acids. V lost 1 base and J 2 bases, leaving 3 bases between the germline ends. Germline V gives CDR1 SQVTM, CDR2 ANQGSEA. The CDR3 bases are TGCAGCGTTGAAGTAGGCAATCAGCCCCAGCATTTT. This translates into CSVEVGNQPQHF.

This clonotype was counted ten times or more. CDR3 bases: TGCGCCAGCAGCTTGAATATGAACACTGAAGCTTTCTTT. The encoded protein is CASSLNMNTEAFF. The chain has TRBV5-1 and TRBJ1-1; D unresolved. CDR1 is SGHRS and CDR2 is YFSETQ in the germline V gene. V dropped 1 base and J dropped 0 bases, with 4 bases sitting between them. The CDR3 is made up of 13 amino acids.

This clonotype was seen more than once but under ten times. The gene calls are TRBV5-1 and TRBJ1-1; 8 nucleotides match TRBD1. The CDR3 contains 14 residues. Germline loops: CDR1 SGHRS, CDR2 YFSETQ. Losses at the gene ends were 6 bases for V and 0 bases for J; bases not matched to a gene: 4. The CDR3 DNA reads as TGCGCCAGCACCGAACAGGGGGTGAACACTGAAGCTTTCTTT. This codes for CASTEQGVNTEAFF. Complete variable domain (other parts from reference TRBV5-1 and TRBJ1-1): KAGVTQTPRYLIKTRGQQVTLSCSPISGHRSVSWYQQTPGQGLQFLFEYFSETQRNKGNFPGRFSGRQFSNSRSEMNVSTLELGDSALYLCASTEQGVNTEAFFGQGTRLTVV.

Note on this clonotype: A read error may account for a junction end that differs from germline. This rearrangement joins TRBV12-3 or TRBV12-4 to TRBJ2-3; 9 bases align to TRBD2. The length of the CDR3 is 17 residues. The chain's CDR3 is CASCLSSGGSRTDTQYF. For the CDR3, the DNA is TGTGCCAGCTGTTTGAGTAGCGGGGGTTCCCGCACAGATACGCAGTATTTT.

This clonotype appeared a few times. The rearrangement uses TRBV6-2 or TRBV6-3 and TRBJ2-1, with unresolved D. Trimming cost V 6 bases and J 2 bases, with 11 bases left between them. Germline CDR1 MNHEY, CDR2 SVGEGT. The CDR3 contains 14 residues. Written as DNA, the CDR3 is TGTGCCAGCAGCGATCGCTCACCCTACAATGAGCAGTTCTTC. It translates to CASSDRSPYNEQFF.

This clonotype has more than one count but fewer than ten. Written as DNA, the CDR3 is TGTGCCAGCAGCCCGACGACTAGCCCCGGGGGGTCCGGTACGCAGTATTTT. Its translation is CASSPTTSPGGSGTQYF. The V gene is TRBV7-3, the J gene TRBJ2-3, with 7 bases that match TRBD2. The CDR3 is 17 amino acids. CDR1 and CDR2 from the germline V gene are SGHTA and FQGTGA. The J segment lost 8 bases and the V segment lost 5 bases, leaving 19 bases of the junction unmatched.

This clonotype was counted many times. With a much larger clone just one base away, this may be a read error. The chain uses TRBV7-3 and TRBJ2-7; 8 bases agree with TRBD1. In germline, CDR1 is SGHTA, CDR2 FQGTGA. The CDR3 spans 13 residues. Trimming at V came to 5 bases and at J to 3 bases, leaving 3 bases not matched to a gene. The CDR3 here is CASSHGQGYEQYF. CDR3 DNA sequence: TGTGCCAGCAGCCACGGACAGGGCTACGAGCAGTACTTC.

This clonotype was observed many times. V usage is TRBV7-6 and J usage is TRBJ2-1; no reliable D call. The V end lost 2 bases, the J end lost 5 bases, and 22 bases lay between the germline ends. The CDR3 is 18 amino acids. CDR1 SGHVS and CDR2 FNYEAQ come from the germline V gene. CDR3 region: CASSLFVSGAVGNNEQFF. Here the CDR3 DNA reads TGTGCCAGCAGCTTATTCGTGTCGGGTGCGGTTGGGAACAATGAGCAGTTCTTC.

V and J are TRBV16 and TRBJ1-5; weak D call: TRBD1 (5 bases). The germline V gene encodes CDR1 KGHSY and CDR2 FQNENV. Trimming took off 3 bases at V and 2 bases at J, with 8 bases between the two ends. The CDR3 is 14 residues long. The CDR3 sequence is CASSHGRGNQPQHF. In DNA, the CDR3 is TGTGCCAGCAGCCACGGCAGGGGCAATCAGCCCCAGCATTTT.

The chain couples TRBV12-3 or TRBV12-4 to TRBJ2-7; 9 nucleotides agree with TRBD1. V dropped 3 bases and J dropped 3; count of bases not matched to a gene: 3. The CDR3 runs to 14 residues. The CDR3 region is CASSFRQGGYEQYF. CDR3 in DNA: TGTGCCAGCAGTTTTCGACAGGGGGGCTACGAGCAGTACTTC.

This clonotype turned up a few times. The gene calls are TRBV5-5 and TRBJ2-3; D might be TRBD2 (6 bases). This CDR3 spans 14 amino acids. The V gene lost 3 bases and the J gene lost 5 bases, with 13 bases spanning the gap. Per the germline V gene, CDR1 is SGHKS and CDR2 is YYEKEE (reference sequence). CDR3: CASSWDRGLDTQYF. The CDR3 DNA reads TGTGCCAGCAGCTGGGATCGGGGGTTAGATACGCAGTATTTT.